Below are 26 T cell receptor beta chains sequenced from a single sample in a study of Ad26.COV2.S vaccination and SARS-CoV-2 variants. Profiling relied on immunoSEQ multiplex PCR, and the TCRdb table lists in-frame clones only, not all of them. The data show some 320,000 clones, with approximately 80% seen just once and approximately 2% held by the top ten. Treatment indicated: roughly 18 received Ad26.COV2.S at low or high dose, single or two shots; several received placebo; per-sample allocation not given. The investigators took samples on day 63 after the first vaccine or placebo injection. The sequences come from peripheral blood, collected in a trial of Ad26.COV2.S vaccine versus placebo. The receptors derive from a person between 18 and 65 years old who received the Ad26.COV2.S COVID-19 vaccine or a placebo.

CDR3 in amino acids: CASSQNQTGSNTEAFF. CDR3 DNA sequence: TGCGCCAGCAGCCAAAATCAGACAGGGTCGAACACTGAAGCTTTCTTT. The chain recombines TRBV4-1 with TRBJ1-1, with TRBD1 identical over 7 bases. In germline, CDR1 is MGHRA, CDR2 YSYEKL. V lost 2 bases and J lost 1; bases outside the gene matches: 7. This CDR3 has 16 amino acids.

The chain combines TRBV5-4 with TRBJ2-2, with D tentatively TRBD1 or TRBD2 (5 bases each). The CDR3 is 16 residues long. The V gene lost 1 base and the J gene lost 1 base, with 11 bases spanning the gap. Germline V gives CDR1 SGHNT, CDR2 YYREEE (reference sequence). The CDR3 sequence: CASSLPRGRNTGELFF. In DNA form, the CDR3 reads TGTGCCAGCAGCTTGCCTCGGGGCAGGAACACCGGGGAGCTGTTTTTT.

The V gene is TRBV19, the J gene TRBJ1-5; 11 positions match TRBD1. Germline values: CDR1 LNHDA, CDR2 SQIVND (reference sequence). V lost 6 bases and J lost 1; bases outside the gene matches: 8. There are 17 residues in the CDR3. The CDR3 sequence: CASSELGTGGSNQPQHF. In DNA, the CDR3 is TGTGCCAGTAGCGAACTAGGGACAGGGGGGAGCAATCAGCCCCAGCATTTT.

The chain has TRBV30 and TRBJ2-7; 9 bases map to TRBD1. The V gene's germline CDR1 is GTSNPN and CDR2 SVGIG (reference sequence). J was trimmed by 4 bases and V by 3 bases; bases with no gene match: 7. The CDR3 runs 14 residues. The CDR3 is CAWSSGTGRYEQYF. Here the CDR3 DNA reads TGTGCCTGGAGCTCCGGGACAGGGAGATACGAGCAGTACTTC. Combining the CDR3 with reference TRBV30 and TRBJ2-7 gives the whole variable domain SQTIHQWPATLVQPVGSPLSLECTVEGTSNPNLYWYRQAAGRGLQLLFYSVGIGQISSEVPQNLSASRPQDRQFILSSKKLLLSDSGFYLCAWSSGTGRYEQYFGPGTRLTVT.

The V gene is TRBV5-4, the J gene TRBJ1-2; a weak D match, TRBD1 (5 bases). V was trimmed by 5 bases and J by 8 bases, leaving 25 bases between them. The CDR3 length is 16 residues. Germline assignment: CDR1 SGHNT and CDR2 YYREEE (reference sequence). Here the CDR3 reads CASRTGSRAPEGGYTF. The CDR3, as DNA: TGTGCCAGCAGGACCGGGTCAAGGGCTCCGGAGGGGGGCTACACCTTC.

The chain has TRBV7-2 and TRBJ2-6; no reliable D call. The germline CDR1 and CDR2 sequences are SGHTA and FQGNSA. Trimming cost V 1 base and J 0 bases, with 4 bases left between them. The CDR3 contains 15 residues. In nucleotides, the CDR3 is TGTGCCAGCAGCTTAGGGGTCTCTGGGGCCAACGTCCTGACTTTC. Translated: CASSLGVSGANVLTF.

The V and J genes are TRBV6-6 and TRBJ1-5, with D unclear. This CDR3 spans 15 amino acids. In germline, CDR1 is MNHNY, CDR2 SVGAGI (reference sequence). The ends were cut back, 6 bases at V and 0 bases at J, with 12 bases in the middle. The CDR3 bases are TGTGCCAGCAGCCCCGGATACGGTAGCAATCAGCCCCAGCATTTT. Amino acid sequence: CASSPGYGSNQPQHF.

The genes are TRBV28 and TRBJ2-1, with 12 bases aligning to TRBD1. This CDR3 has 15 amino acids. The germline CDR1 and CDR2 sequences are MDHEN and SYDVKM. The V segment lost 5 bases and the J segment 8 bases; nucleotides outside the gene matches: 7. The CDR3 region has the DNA TGTGCCAGCAGTAAACCGGGACAGGGGGCCTATGAGCAGTTCTTC. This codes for CASSKPGQGAYEQFF.

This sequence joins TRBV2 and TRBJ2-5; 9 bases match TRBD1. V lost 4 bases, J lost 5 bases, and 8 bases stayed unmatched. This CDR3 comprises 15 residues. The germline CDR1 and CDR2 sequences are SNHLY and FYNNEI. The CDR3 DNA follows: TGTGCCAGCAGTGGCGACAGGGGGAGAATGGAGACCCAGTACTTC. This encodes CASSGDRGRMETQYF. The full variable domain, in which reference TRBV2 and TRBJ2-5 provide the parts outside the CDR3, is EPEVTQTPSHQVTQMGQEVILRCVPISNHLYFYWYRQILGQKVEFLVSFYNNEISEKSEIFDDQFSVERPDGSNFTLKIRSTKLEDSAMYFCASSGDRGRMETQYFGPGTRLLVL.

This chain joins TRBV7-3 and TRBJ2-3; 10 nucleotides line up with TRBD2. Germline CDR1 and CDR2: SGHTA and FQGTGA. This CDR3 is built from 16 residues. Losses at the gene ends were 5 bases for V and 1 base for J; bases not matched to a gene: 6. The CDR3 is CASSLSGGAGTDTQYF. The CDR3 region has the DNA TGTGCCAGCAGCCTGAGCGGGGGGGCTGGCACAGATACGCAGTATTTT.

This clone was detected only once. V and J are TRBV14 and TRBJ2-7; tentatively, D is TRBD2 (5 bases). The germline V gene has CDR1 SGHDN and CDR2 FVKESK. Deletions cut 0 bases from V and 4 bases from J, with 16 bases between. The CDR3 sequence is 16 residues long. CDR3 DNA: TGTGCCAGCAGCCAAGATCGGCGGACTCTTAGGTACGAGCAGTACTTC. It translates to CASSQDRRTLRYEQYF. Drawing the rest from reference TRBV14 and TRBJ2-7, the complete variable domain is EAGVTQFPSHSVIEKGQTVTLRCDPISGHDNLYWYRRVMGKEIKFLLHFVKESKQDESGMPNNRFLAERTGGTYSTLKVQPAELEDSGVYFCASSQDRRTLRYEQYFGPGTRLTVT.

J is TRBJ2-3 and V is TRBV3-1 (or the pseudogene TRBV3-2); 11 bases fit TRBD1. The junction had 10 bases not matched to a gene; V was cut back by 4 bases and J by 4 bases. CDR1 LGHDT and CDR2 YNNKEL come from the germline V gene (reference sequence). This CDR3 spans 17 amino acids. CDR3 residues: CASSLKRTGGASDTQYF. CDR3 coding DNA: TGTGCCAGCAGCCTAAAAAGGACAGGGGGCGCCTCAGATACGCAGTATTTT.

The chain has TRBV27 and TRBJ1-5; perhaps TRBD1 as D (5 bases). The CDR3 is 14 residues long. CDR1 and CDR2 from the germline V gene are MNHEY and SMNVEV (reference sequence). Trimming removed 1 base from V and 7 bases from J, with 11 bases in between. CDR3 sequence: CASSLYGGPQPQHF. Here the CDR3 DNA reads TGTGCCAGCAGTTTATATGGGGGTCCACAGCCCCAGCATTTT.

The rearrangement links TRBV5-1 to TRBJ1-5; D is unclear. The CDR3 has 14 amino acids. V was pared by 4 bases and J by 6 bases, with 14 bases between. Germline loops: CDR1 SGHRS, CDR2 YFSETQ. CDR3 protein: CASSLDVEGQPQHF. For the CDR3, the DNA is TGCGCCAGCAGCCTGGACGTAGAGGGTCAGCCCCAGCATTTT.

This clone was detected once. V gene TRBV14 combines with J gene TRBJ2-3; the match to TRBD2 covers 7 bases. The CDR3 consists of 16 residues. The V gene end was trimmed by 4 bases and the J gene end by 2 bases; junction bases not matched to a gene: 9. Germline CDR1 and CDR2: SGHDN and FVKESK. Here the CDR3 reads CASSPYTGGLTDTQYF. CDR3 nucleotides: TGTGCCAGCAGCCCGTATACGGGGGGTCTCACAGATACGCAGTATTTT.

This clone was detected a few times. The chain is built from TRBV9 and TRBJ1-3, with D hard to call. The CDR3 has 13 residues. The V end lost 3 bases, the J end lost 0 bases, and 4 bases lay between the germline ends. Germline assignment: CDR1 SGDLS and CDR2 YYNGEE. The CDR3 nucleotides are TGTGCCAGCAGCGGTAACTCTGGAAACACCATATATTTT. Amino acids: CASSGNSGNTIYF.

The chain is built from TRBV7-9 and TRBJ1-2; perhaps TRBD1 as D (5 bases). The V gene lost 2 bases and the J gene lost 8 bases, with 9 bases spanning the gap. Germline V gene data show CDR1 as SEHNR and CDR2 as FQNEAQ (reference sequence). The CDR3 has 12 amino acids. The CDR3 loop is CASSLSGSGYTF. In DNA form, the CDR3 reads TGTGCCAGCAGCTTATCAGGGAGCGGCTACACCTTC.

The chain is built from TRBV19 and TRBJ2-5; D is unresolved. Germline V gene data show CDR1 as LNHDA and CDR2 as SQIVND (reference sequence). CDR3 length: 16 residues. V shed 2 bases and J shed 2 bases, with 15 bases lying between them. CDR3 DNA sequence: TGTGCCAGTAGTATATTCGACGGCCCCGGACAAGAGACCCAGTACTTC. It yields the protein CASSIFDGPGQETQYF.

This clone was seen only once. The CDR3 DNA reads TGTGCCAGCAGCGTGACAGACTATCAGCCCCAGCATTTT. This translates into CASSVTDYQPQHF. The chain carries TRBV9 and TRBJ1-5, with a possible D match to TRBD1 (5 bases). CDR1 is SGDLS, CDR2 YYNGEE, per germline. The CDR3 totals 13 residues. Trimming stripped 2 bases from V and 5 bases from J, with 8 bases between. The full variable domain, its missing parts supplied by reference TRBV9 and TRBJ1-5, is DSGVTQTPKHLITATGQRVTLRCSPRSGDLSVYWYQQSLDQGLQFLIQYYNGEERAKGNILERFSAQQFPDLHSELNLSSLELGDSALYFCASSVTDYQPQHFGDGTRLSIL.

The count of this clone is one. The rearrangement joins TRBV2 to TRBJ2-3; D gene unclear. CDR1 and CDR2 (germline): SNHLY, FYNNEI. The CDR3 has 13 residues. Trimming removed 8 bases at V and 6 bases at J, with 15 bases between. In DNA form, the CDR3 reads TGTGCCAGCTCCAAGGAAGTTCTGGATACGCAGTATTTT. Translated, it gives CASSKEVLDTQYF.

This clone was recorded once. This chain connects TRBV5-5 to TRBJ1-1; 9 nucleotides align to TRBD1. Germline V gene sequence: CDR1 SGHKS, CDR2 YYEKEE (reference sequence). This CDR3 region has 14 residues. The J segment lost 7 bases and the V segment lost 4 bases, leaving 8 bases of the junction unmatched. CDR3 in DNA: TGTGCCAGCAGCCATGCCGGGACAGGGAATGAAGCTTTCTTT. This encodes CASSHAGTGNEAFF.

In DNA form, the CDR3 reads TGTGCCAGCAGCATGGACCTGGACGCCGCAGATACGCAGTATTTT. It specifies CASSMDLDAADTQYF. The gene calls are TRBV13 and TRBJ2-3; D gene uncertain. Germline V gene sequence: CDR1 PRHDT, CDR2 FYEKMQ (reference sequence). Trimming took off 5 bases at V and 4 bases at J, with 16 bases between the two ends. The CDR3 has 15 amino acids.

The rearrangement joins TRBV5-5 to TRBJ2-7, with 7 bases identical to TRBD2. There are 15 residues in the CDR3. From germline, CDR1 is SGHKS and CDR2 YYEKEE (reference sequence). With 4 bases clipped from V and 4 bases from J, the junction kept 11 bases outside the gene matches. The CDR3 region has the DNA TGTGCCAGCAGCCTCCGAGCGGGGCTCGAATACGAGCAGTACTTC. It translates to CASSLRAGLEYEQYF.

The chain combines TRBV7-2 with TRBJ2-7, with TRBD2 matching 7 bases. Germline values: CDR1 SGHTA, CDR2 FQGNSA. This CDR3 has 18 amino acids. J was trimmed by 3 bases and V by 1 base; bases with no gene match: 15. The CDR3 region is CASSLVGGAGAGFYEQYF. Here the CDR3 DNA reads TGTGCCAGCAGCTTAGTGGGAGGGGCTGGGGCAGGATTCTACGAGCAGTACTTC.

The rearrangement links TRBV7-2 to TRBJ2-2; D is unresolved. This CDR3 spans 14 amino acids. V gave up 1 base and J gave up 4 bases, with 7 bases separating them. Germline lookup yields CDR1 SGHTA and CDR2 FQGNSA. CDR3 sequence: CASSLEHSTGELFF. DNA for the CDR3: TGTGCCAGCAGCTTAGAACATTCCACCGGGGAGCTGTTTTTT. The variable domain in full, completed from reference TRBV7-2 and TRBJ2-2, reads GAGVSQSPSNKVTEKGKDVELRCDPISGHTALYWYRQSLGQGLEFLIYFQGNSAPDKSGLPSDRFSAERTGGSVSTLTIQRTQQEDSAVYLCASSLEHSTGELFFGEGSRLTVL.

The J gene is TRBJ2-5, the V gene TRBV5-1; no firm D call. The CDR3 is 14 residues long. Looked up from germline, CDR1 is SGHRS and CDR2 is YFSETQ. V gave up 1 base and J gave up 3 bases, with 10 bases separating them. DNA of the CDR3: TGCGCCAGCAGCTTGTCTGTGGGGAAAGAGACCCAGTACTTC. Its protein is CASSLSVGKETQYF.